This TCR beta chain comes out of a study of cytomegalovirus exposure and HLA in healthy donors. Primers included in the PCR were 60 Vbeta and 13 Jbeta primers. Libraries were prepared by immunoSEQ multiplex PCR; TCRdb keeps only in-frame clonotypes and omits some of them. Of 70,000 to 80,000 clones listed, almost 85% are singletons. The V gene's germline CDR1 is SGHAT and CDR2 FQNNGV. The CDR3 covers 15 residues. The V and J ends lost 5 bases and 3 bases, in that order; junction bases with no gene match: 7. The chain uses TRBV11-2 and TRBJ2-1; 7 bases agree with TRBD1. The specimen was PBMCs. This clonotype originated in a man younger than 30 in good health and CMV-seronegative. CDR3 sequence reads: CASSLGDSSYNEQFF. The DNA of the CDR3 is TGTGCCAGCAGCCTTGGGGACAGCAGCTACAATGAGCAGTTCTTC.